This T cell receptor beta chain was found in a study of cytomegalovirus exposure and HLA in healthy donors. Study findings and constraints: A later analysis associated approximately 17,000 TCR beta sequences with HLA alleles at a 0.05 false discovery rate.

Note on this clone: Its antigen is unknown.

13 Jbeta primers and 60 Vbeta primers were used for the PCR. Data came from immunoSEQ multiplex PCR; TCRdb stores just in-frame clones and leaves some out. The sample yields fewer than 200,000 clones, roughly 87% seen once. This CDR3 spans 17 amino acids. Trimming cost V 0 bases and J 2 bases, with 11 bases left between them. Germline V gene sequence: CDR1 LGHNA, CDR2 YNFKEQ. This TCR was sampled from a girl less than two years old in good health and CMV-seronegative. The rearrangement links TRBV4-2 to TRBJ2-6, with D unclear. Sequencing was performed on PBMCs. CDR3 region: CASSQERVGAGANVLTF. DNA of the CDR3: TGTGCCAGCAGCCAAGAACGGGTAGGAGCTGGGGCCAACGTCCTGACTTTC.